This T cell receptor beta chain was documented in a study of chemoradiotherapy in HPV16-positive cancers. Produced via immunoSEQ multiplex PCR; TCRdb's table is partial and in-frame only. The sample yields about 2,200 clones, nearly 90% seen once. Per the germline V gene, CDR1 is MNHEY and CDR2 is SVGAGI. This CDR3 comprises 13 residues. V was shortened by 4 bases and J by 7 bases, with 13 bases between the two germline ends. The TCR comes from a human donor with HPV-associated anogenital cancer. Sequencing was performed on tumor tissue, taken from a patient who underwent chemoradiotherapy. V gene TRBV6-5 combines with J gene TRBJ1-2; possibly TRBD1 for D (5 bases). DNA for the CDR3: TGTGCCAGCAGTTCCGGGGCCTACGGTGGCTACACCTTC. Encoded protein: CASSSGAYGGYTF.